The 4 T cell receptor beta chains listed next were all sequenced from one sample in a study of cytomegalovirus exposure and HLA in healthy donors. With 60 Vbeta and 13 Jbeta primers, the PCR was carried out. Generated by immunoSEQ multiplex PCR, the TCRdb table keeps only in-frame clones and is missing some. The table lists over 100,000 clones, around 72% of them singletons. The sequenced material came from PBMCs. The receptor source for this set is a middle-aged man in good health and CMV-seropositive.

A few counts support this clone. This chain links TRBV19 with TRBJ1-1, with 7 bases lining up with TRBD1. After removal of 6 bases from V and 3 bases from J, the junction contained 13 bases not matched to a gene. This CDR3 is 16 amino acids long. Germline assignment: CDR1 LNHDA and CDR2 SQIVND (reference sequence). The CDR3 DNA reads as TGTGCCAGTAGAGACACAGGGGACGGGCGCGACACTGAAGCTTTCTTT. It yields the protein CASRDTGDGRDTEAFF.

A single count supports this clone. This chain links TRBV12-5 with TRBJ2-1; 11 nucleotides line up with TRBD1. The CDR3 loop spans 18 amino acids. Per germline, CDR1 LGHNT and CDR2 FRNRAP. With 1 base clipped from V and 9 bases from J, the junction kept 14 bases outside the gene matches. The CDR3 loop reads CASGLGTTGDRGEVEQFF. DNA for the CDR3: TGTGCTAGTGGTTTGGGAACGACGGGGGACAGGGGGGAGGTTGAGCAGTTCTTC.

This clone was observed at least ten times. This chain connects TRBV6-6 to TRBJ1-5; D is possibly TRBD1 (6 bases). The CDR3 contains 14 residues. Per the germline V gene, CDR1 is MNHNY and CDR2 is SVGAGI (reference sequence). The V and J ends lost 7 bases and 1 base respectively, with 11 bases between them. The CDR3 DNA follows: TGTGCCAGCACGAAGACAGGAAGCAATCAGCCCCAGCATTTT. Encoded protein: CASTKTGSNQPQHF.

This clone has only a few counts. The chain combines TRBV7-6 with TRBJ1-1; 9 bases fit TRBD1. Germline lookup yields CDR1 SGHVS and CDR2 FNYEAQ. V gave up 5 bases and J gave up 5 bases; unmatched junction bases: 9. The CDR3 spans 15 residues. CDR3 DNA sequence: TGTGCCAGCAGCCCCTCGACAGGGGGAATTACTGAAGCTTTCTTT. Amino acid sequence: CASSPSTGGITEAFF.